This TCR beta chain is drawn from a study of blood T cells in healthy people across ages. The second PCR ran roughly 6 to 12 cycles with a sample-barcoded 5' primer and J-beta primers. TCRdb reanalysed the 5' RACE reads using MiXCR and keeps one entry per CDR3 protein. Of 1.5 million to 2 million distinct CDR3 sequences in the sample, 28% were seen once. Notes on the study in general: The recorded TCR beta diversity per million T cells decreased in a roughly linear manner with age.

The germline gives CDR1 ENHRY, CDR2 SYGVKD. This CDR3 region has 20 residues. After removal of 0 bases from V and 4 bases from J, the junction contained 17 bases not matched to a gene. In its sample, this clonotype was seen a few times. Its antigen is unidentified. The clonotype was recovered from a woman aged 30 to 39 in good health. The specimen was blood. The chain combines TRBV10-3 with TRBJ1-5; 8 bases line up with TRBD1. The CDR3 coding sequence is TGTGCCATCAGTGAGTCTTCGGGACAGGCACAGTTTTTTATTAATCAGCCCCAGCATTTT. It specifies CAISESSGQAQFFINQPQHF.